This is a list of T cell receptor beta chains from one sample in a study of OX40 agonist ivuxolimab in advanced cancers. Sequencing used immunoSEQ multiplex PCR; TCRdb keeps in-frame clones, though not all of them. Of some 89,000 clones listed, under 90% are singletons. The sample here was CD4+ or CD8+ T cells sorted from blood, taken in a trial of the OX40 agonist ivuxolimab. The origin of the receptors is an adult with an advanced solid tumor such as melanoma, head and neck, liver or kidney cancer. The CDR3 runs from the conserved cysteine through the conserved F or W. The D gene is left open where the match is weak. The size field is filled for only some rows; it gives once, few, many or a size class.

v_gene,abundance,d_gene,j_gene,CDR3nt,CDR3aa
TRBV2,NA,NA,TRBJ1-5,TGTGCCAGCAGTGAGAGTTTTGGCAATCAGCCCCAGCATTTT,CASSESFGNQPQHF
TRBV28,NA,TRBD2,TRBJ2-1,TGTGCCAGCAGGCCGGGGACTAGCGGATTCTACAATGAGCAGTTCTTC,CASRPGTSGFYNEQFF
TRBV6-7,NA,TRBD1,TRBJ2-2,TGTGCCAGCAGTTATCAATCCCCCGGGACAGGGTGGAGGATCGGGGAGCTGTTTTTT,CASSYQSPGTGWRIGELFF
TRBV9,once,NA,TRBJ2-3,TGTGCCAGCAGCCCCAGTGATTCAGGGCTCACAGATACGCAGTATTTT,CASSPSDSGLTDTQYF
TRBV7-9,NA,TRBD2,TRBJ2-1,TGTGCCAGCAGCTCGAGCGGGGGCTCTAATGAGCAGTTCTTC,CASSSSGGSNEQFF
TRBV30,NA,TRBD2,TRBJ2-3,TGTGCCTGGAGTGTAACGGGGGGGAGCACAGATACGCAGTATTTT,CAWSVTGGSTDTQYF
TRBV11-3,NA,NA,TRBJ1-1,TGTGCCAGCAGCCACGGTGGGCAGCTTGAAGCTTTCTTT,CASSHGGQLEAFF
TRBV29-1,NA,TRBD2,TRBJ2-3,TGCAGCGTTGTTGGGCGGGGGGGAGATACGCAGTATTTT,CSVVGRGGDTQYF
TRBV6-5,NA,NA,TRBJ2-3,TGTGCCAGCAGTTACGGAACAGGGACCGATACGCAGTATTTT,CASSYGTGTDTQYF
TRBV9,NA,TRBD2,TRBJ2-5,TGTGCCAGCAGCTTTAGCGGGAGTCAGGAGACCCAGTACTTC,CASSFSGSQETQYF
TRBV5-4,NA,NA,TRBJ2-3,TGTGCCAGCAGCGCGCCGGGGTGGGCGGTGAGCACAGATACGCAGTATTTT,CASSAPGWAVSTDTQYF
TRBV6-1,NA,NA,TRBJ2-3,TGTGCCAGCAGTGAAATGTTCGGAGGTGCGAGTGGAACAGATACGCAGTATTTT,CASSEMFGGASGTDTQYF